This T cell receptor (beta chain) came from a study of T cells after yellow fever vaccination. Study-level background: Preparation of the low-cell-number fractions used SMART-Seq v4 Ultra Low Input. Study results and limitations: It was a weaker secondary response, yet one that peaked faster, at day 5 versus 15. FACS-sorted repertoires might harbor abundant contaminating clonotypes from the bulk population.

This clonotype was counted only a few times. The antigen is not known. The 5'RACE template-switching step produced TCR cDNA and added a universal primer site and UMIs. TCRdb called the 5' RACE reads again in MiXCR, with one record for every CDR3 protein. The sample holds about 260,000 distinct CDR3 sequences, around 4.9% seen once. The CDR3 spans 15 residues. Trimming took off 4 bases at V and 7 bases at J, with 19 bases between the two ends. CDR1 is LGHDT, CDR2 YNNKEL, per germline (reference sequence). The chain employs TRBV3-1 and TRBJ1-1; D possibly corresponds to TRBD1 (5 bases). The specimen comprised CD4+ T cells sorted from PBMCs, sampled on the day of the yellow fever booster vaccination. This receptor was taken from a man aged 18 to 30 who received the YFV17D yellow fever vaccine. CDR3 region: CASSLNEGHGREAFF. The CDR3 coding sequence is TGTGCCAGCAGCCTCAATGAGGGGCACGGCCGTGAAGCTTTCTTT.